This note documents a single T cell receptor beta chain sequence. This clone is a singleton in its sample. The target of this receptor is not known. Base qualities are not at hand, and no much larger clone is one base apart. Trimming accounts for 0 bases at V and 2 bases at J, while the number of junction bases matched to no gene is 5. CDR1 and CDR2, looked up from the germline V gene, are SGDLS and YYNGEE. The CDR3, cysteine through phenylalanine, is 16 amino acids long. Left in the record is the CDR3 DNA by itself, 48 bases read in frame from the first base. These data come from a study of blood T cell repertoires in COVID-19 (dated by TCRdb to the early 2020s). Describing the broader study: The collaborator samples originated in the United States, Italy and Spain and spanned the acute and convalescent phases of COVID-19. The prospective study material was composed of cDNA or gDNA derived from T cells, B-cell-depleted T cells, or PBMCs. Deeply sampled blood TCRbeta repertoires from subjects exposed to, actively infected with, or recovered from COVID-19 were included in the dataset. The repertoires were released in a freely available public database intended as a resource for research on the immune response to SARS-CoV-2. Samples came from the ongoing ImmuneRACE study (first 160 participants) plus 1,254 subjects from 6 global collaborators. A de-identified subject ID, COVID-19 status, age in years and sex were almost always included in the sample metadata. Where available, HLA class I and class II types were taken from metadata supplied by the sample provider and were not determined by assay-based typing. General findings and caveats noted by the study authors: The quantity of clinical and demographic metadata differed by source and by participant and was supplied without curation.

Participants in the prospective study were enrolled through a virtual design, were aged 18 to 89 years, and lived in 24 United States geographic areas. To assign participants to cohorts, the prospective study relied on clinical history that participants themselves reported in a screening survey and a study questionnaire. Recovered participants in ImmuneRACE Cohort 3 were defined by two consecutive negative NP/OP PCR tests, clearance by a healthcare professional, or resolution of symptoms. In the prospective study, whole blood, serum and a nasopharyngeal or oropharyngeal swab were collected from each participant by mobile phlebotomists. Prospective study participants could optionally give additional blood draws and questionnaires over an approximately 2-month period. Before DNA extraction, prospective study blood samples were shipped either frozen or at room temperature. TCRbeta CDR3 regions were amplified from genomic DNA by means of the immunoSEQ Assay, a bias-controlled multiplex PCR. For the original study's pipeline: Nucleated cell counts per sample were estimated from amplification of reference gene primers within the assay. To quantify the absolute abundance of each unique TCRbeta CDR3 rearrangement, sequence reads were collapsed and filtered. For each sample, productive Simpson clonality was calculated as the square root of Simpson's diversity index over productive rearrangements. The clones in this table, taken by TCRdb from immuneACCESS, are in-frame only. Not every clone is retained; where verified, under half of the shortfall comes from an unresolved V gene, and the cause of the rest is unknown. V, J and clone size are those of that table, while D and trimming were read from the DNA. The sample table shows around 200,000 clones, and 85% are seen once. The ten largest clones represent around 20% of the sample.

The chain is assembled from TRBV9 and TRBJ1-5; 7 central nucleotides agree with TRBD1. This receptor was obtained from a man between 35 and 55 years old who had recovered from COVID-19. The sample taken for sequencing was PBMCs or T cells enriched from blood (not recorded which). The CDR3 in this case is CASSVDGRGGNQPQHF. At the DNA level, the sequence is TGTGCCAGCAGCGTAGATGGCAGGGGGGGCAATCAGCCCCAGCATTTT.